Listed here is a single T cell receptor (beta chain). Its target is not known. TCRdb's copy holds only in-frame clones and misses some; the assay was immunoSEQ multiplex PCR. The table includes some 23,000 clones, approximately 73% detected once. The data originate from a study of radiotherapy plus CTLA-4 blockade in lung cancer. Study context: Objective response was observed in over 15% of patients, and disease control in 31%.

Findings of the study overall: Researchers report tumor-derived TCR clones expanding in blood after radiotherapy plus ipilimumab.

CDR1 is SEHNR, CDR2 FQNEAQ, per germline (reference sequence). Trimming took 4 bases from V and 7 from J; bases not matched to a gene: 5. The CDR3 sequence is 15 residues long. The sample was peripheral blood, taken from a patient treated with radiotherapy plus ipilimumab. The J gene is TRBJ2-1, the V gene TRBV7-9; 12 bases align to TRBD2. This TCR was sampled from a human donor with non-small cell lung cancer who had stable disease on radiotherapy plus ipilimumab. CDR3 sequence reads: CASSYPLAGGNEQFF. As DNA, the CDR3 is TGTGCCAGCAGCTACCCACTAGCGGGAGGTAATGAGCAGTTCTTC.